This TCR beta chain is drawn from a study of Graves' ophthalmopathy and Graves' hyperthyroidism (dated by TCRdb to the late 2010s). For the study in its entirety: A patient counted as having stable hyperthyroidism if there was no progression to ophthalmopathy within 18 months of follow-up. TCR beta repertoire signatures were used to distinguish Graves' ophthalmopathy from Graves' hyperthyroidism and to predict progression to ophthalmopathy. Following sampling, methimazole starting at 30 mg daily was administered to hyperthyroidism patients, and high-dose intravenous methylprednisolone was administered to ophthalmopathy patients. In total, approximately 130 blood samples were TCR-sequenced: approximately 40 ophthalmopathy, some 72 hyperthyroidism and some 17 hyperthyroidism-to-ophthalmopathy patients. To explore V-J signatures distinguishing ophthalmopathy from hyperthyroidism, a discovery set of 100 or so patients (around 42 ophthalmopathy, 57 stable hyperthyroidism) was enrolled. An independent validation cohort was composed of roughly 19 hyperthyroidism patients and more than 15 patients who later progressed from hyperthyroidism to ophthalmopathy. In over 5 hyperthyroidism patients, the T-cell repertoire of thyroid tissue was compared with the T-cell repertoire of blood. Study-wide findings and limitations: Most expanded thyroid clonotypes with frequency above 0.001 were also detected in blood, suggesting blood repertoires may reflect the thyroid immune response. In validation, the model predicted ophthalmopathy progression with 70.59% sensitivity and roughly 72% specificity; more than ten predicted patients were CT-confirmed with GO in a median of approximately six months. The 13-signature model separated ophthalmopathy from stable hyperthyroidism with approximately 90% sensitivity and approximately 83% specificity in cross-validation, and 80%/75% in the test set. No statistical method was used to set the sample size in advance, and the investigators knew which group each participant was assigned to.

TCR beta CDR3 regions were amplified from RNA transcripts for repertoire sequencing. HTBI primers and the Qiagen OneStep RT-PCR kit were used in a first-round RT-PCR, which was followed by a second-round multiplex PCR, size selection and purification. Libraries were sequenced on an Illumina HiSeq2000 using paired-end 100 bp reads. The authors' analysis ran thus. SOAPnuke was used for read processing, and reads with adapters, uncalled bases, a mean Phred below 15, or no exact constant-primer or identifier match were discarded. COPE v1.2.5 was used to merge the high-quality paired reads. Each unique nucleotide sequence was treated as a clonotype, and MiTCR v1.1 was used to align the clonotypes to the IMGT TRB V, D and J references. Analysis was restricted to V-J combinations with a frequency above 0.0001, which covered 99.2% of repertoires. For each V-J combination, a TCR clonal expansion and chaos score was defined as F50 clonal expansion divided by the chaos observed in the TCRdist matrix. Welch's t-statistics and random forest were used to reduce features to about a dozen V-J combinations, which were fed into a naive Bayes classifier. Thyroid-blood repertoire similarity was quantified with the Morisita-Horn index. TCRdb cleaned the public reads at Q25 with fastp, built clones with MiXCR and kept in-frame beta chains. Every distinct CDR3 protein forms one entry, paired with its most common genes and DNA. What appears here as the V and J calls and clone size reflects TCRdb's work, not the paper's. The sample table shows about 1.1 million distinct CDR3 sequences, and 35% to 40% are seen once. More than 9.5% of the sample rests with the top ten.

This clonotype was detected ten times or more. Its antigen remains undetermined. No much larger clone is present one base from it, and per-base qualities are unavailable. Patients with hyperthyroidism were aged 18 to 65 years, had been newly diagnosed, and had a disease duration of less than 2 months. Anyone with other autoimmune diseases, uncontrolled infections, pregnancy or lactation was excluded from the study. Clinical symptoms, serum thyroxine, TRAb, thyroid ultrasound and orbital computed tomography were used for diagnosis. Total RNA was extracted using Trizol reagent, and RNA quality was checked on an Agilent 2100 Bioanalyzer. V is cut back by 5 bases and J by 0 bases, with 7 bases in the junction unmatched. From cysteine to phenylalanine, the CDR3 is 17 amino acids long. Here the CDR3 DNA is all that survives: 51 bases in frame from base 1.

The chain joins TRBV12-3 or TRBV12-4 to TRBJ2-6, and TRBD1 aligns with 7 junction nucleotides. Sequenced: peripheral blood or thyroid tissue (not recorded which). The sequence derives from an adult man with Graves' hyperthyroidism. The sequenced DNA is TGTGCCAGCAGTCCAAGGACAGGTAGCTCTGGGGCCAACGTCCTGACTTTC. The encoded protein is CASSPRTGSSGANVLTF.